Sequencing of this T cell receptor beta chain was carried out in a study of beta chain features in type 1 diabetes. Notes on the study in general: The analysis here could not establish whether HLA type shapes TCRB rearrangement. When cDNA is sequenced, cells with high TCR expression could be over-represented.

This clone was recorded a few times. The antigen is undetermined. CD45RO/CCR7/CD25/CD127/CD95/CD27 sorting isolated CD4+ naive, central memory, regulatory and stem cell-like memory cells. Each sorted fraction was over 95% pure. Investigators reverse transcribed all isolated RNA, so they sequenced expressed TCRB transcripts. Profiling relied on immunoSEQ multiplex PCR, and the TCRdb table lists in-frame clones only, not all of them. The table includes around 400,000 clones, more than 13% detected once. Sequenced sample: naive CD4+ T cells from blood. The receptor comes from a woman aged 18-29 years in good health.

The CDR3 loop reads CAISERPSGRTETQYF. CDR3 DNA sequence: TGTGCCATCAGTGAGCGGCCCAGCGGGAGGACTGAGACCCAGTACTTC. The chain couples TRBV10-3 to TRBJ2-5; 9 positions agree with TRBD2. Looked up from germline, CDR1 is ENHRY and CDR2 is SYGVKD. V lost 2 bases to trimming and J lost 5 bases; unmatched junction nucleotides: 9. The CDR3 totals 16 residues.